This TCR beta chain was sequenced in a study of cytomegalovirus exposure and HLA in healthy donors. 60 Vbeta and 13 Jbeta primers were used in PCR. The method was immunoSEQ multiplex PCR; TCRdb's version includes in-frame clones alone and lacks a portion of them. The sample has around 120,000 clones, 60% to 85% seen once. The germline V gene has CDR1 SGHAT and CDR2 FQNNGV. CDR3 length: 19 residues. Germline trimming cut 7 bases from V and 0 bases from J; bases unmatched to any gene: 13. V and J are TRBV11-2 and TRBJ2-3; 13 positions match TRBD2. Sample: PBMCs. The receptor's source is a woman aged 40 to 55 in good health and CMV-seronegative. In DNA, the CDR3 is TGTGCCAGCATCAGAGGACTAGCGGGAGTATACCCTAGCACAGATACGCAGTATTTT. Protein product: CASIRGLAGVYPSTDTQYF.